This paragraph reports one T cell receptor beta chain. Its antigen is as yet unknown. Trimming pared 4 bases from V and 7 bases from J, leaving 13 bases between. The CDR3 runs to 13 residues. The data were obtained in a study of brain T cells in children with intractable seizures. Whole-study findings and limits: Clones missing pre-surgery may reflect undersampling of that blood sample.

Sample time point: blood from clinic visit 5 months post-surgery; TSC patient then seizure free. Sequencing was limited to surgery cases with top T cell transcript signatures in brain tissue. This table comes from immunoSEQ multiplex PCR, and its TCRdb copy is limited to in-frame clones, with some not included. Of about 340,000 clones detected, about 94% appear once; the ten largest clones hold roughly 5.8%. This clonotype originated in a boy younger than two with tuberous sclerosis and intractable seizures. This rearrangement joins TRBV12-3 or TRBV12-4 to TRBJ1-2; D remains ambiguous. The sequencing used peripheral blood, collected less than 6 months after surgery. This CDR3 reads CASSYRGSLGYTF. CDR3 DNA sequence: TGTGCCAGCAGTTATAGAGGGTCCCTTGGCTACACCTTC.